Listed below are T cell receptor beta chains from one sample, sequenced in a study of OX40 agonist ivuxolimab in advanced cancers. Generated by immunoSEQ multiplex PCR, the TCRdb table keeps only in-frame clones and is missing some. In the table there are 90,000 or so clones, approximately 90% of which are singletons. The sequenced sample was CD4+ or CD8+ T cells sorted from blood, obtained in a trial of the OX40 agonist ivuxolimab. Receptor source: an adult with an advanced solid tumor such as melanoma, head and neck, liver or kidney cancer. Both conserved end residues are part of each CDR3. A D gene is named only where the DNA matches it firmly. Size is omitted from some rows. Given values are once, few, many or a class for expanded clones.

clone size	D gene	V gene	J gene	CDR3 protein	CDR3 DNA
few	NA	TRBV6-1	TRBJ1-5	CASRGPGQIQPQHF	TGTGCCAGCAGGGGACCGGGACAAATCCAGCCCCAGCATTTT
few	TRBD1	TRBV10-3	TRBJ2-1	CAISGQGDDNEQFF	TGTGCCATCAGTGGACAGGGGGATGACAATGAGCAGTTCTTC
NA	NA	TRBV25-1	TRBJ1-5	CASSKTGFNQPQHF	TGTGCCAGCAGTAAAACGGGTTTCAATCAGCCCCAGCATTTT
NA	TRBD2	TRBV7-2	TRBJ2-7	CASSPGLAGGPDEQYF	TGTGCCAGCAGCCCGGGACTAGCGGGAGGGCCGGACGAGCAGTACTTC
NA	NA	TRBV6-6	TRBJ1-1	CASSSQLLGRATEAFF	TGTGCCAGCAGTTCCCAACTCCTCGGAAGGGCCACTGAAGCTTTCTTT
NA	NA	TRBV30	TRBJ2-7	CAWSHPGRVPYEQYF	TGTGCCTGGAGTCACCCGGGACGGGTCCCCTACGAGCAGTACTTC
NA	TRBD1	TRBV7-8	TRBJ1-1	CASSLVFGDRGRVAFF	TGTGCCAGCAGCTTAGTGTTCGGAGACAGGGGGCGCGTAGCTTTCTTT
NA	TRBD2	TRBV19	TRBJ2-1	CASSIKAGNYNEQFF	TGTGCCAGTAGTATCAAAGCGGGGAATTACAATGAGCAGTTCTTC
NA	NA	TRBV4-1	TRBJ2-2	CASSPFVATGELFF	TGCGCCAGCAGCCCCTTTGTTGCCACCGGGGAGCTGTTTTTT
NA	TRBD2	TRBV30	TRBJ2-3	CAWHTAGADTQYF	TGTGCCTGGCATACGGCGGGGGCAGATACGCAGTATTTT
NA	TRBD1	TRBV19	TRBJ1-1	CASSIQGARTEAFF	TGTGCCAGTAGCATACAGGGGGCGCGAACTGAAGCTTTCTTT
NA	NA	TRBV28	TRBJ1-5	CASSLGRKGGYQPQHF	TGTGCCAGCAGTTTAGGGAGGAAGGGTGGATATCAGCCCCAGCATTTT
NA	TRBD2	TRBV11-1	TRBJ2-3	CASSLAGDLRTDTQYF	TGTGCCAGCAGCTTGGCGGGAGACCTAAGGACAGATACGCAGTATTTT
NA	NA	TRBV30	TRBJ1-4	CAWKVGSTNEKLFF	TGTGCCTGGAAGGTCGGATCAACTAATGAAAAACTGTTTTTT
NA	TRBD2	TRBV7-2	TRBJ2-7	CASSVTSSGLTYEQYF	TGTGCCAGCAGCGTTACCTCTAGCGGGTTAACCTACGAGCAGTACTTC
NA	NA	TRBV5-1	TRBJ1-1	CASRPGFSAEAFF	TGCGCCAGCAGACCGGGGTTCTCCGCTGAAGCTTTCTTT
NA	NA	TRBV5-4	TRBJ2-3	CASSLGSGRTDTQYF	TGTGCCAGCAGCTTGGGTAGCGGCCGCACAGATACGCAGTATTTT
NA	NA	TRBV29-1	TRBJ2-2	CSVGLAGNTGELFF	TGCAGCGTTGGTCTAGCCGGGAACACCGGGGAGCTGTTTTTT
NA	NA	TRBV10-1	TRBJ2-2	CANTHSDGTGELFF	TGCGCCAACACTCACAGCGATGGCACCGGGGAGCTGTTTTTT
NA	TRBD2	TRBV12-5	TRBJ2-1	CASGPKGLAGYNEQFF	TGTGCTAGTGGTCCGAAGGGACTAGCGGGGTACAATGAGCAGTTCTTC
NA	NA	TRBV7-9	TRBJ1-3	CASSRDILTTLGGNTIYF	TGTGCCAGCAGCAGGGACATTTTAACCACCTTGGGTGGAAACACCATATATTTT
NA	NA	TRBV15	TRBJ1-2	CATSREGIYGYTF	TGTGCCACCAGCAGGGAAGGGATCTATGGCTACACCTTC
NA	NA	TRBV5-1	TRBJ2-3	CASSLADTQYF	TGCGCCAGCAGCTTGGCGGATACGCAGTATTTT
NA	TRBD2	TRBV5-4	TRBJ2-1	CASSWELAGHSYNEQFF	TGTGCCAGCAGCTGGGAACTAGCGGGGCATTCCTACAATGAGCAGTTCTTC
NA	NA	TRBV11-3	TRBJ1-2	CASSLRRESAGYTF	TGTGCCAGCAGCTTACGTCGGGAGTCGGCTGGCTACACCTTC
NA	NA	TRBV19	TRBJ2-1	CASTYRDRAGLAGVYNEQFF	TGTGCCAGTACGTATCGGGACAGGGCAGGTCTAGCGGGAGTGTACAATGAGCAGTTCTTC
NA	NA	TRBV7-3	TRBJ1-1	CASSLMGGLNTEAFF	TGTGCCAGCAGCTTAATGGGGGGGTTAAACACTGAAGCTTTCTTT
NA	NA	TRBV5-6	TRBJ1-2	CASSSGGTISYGYTF	TGTGCCAGCAGCTCTGGTGGGACAATAAGCTATGGCTACACCTTC
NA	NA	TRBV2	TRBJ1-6	CASTERTNSPLHF	TGTGCCAGCACTGAGAGAACTAATTCACCCCTCCACTTT
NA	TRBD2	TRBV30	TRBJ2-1	CAWGRASGEQFF	TGTGCCTGGGGGAGGGCCTCGGGTGAGCAGTTCTTC
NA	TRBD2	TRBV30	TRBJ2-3	CAWSVRLAEQTDTQYF	TGTGCCTGGAGTGTACGACTAGCGGAGCAAACAGATACGCAGTATTTT
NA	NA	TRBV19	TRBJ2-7	CASSNQPGTYEQYF	TGTGCCAGTAGTAACCAGCCCGGGACCTACGAGCAGTACTTC
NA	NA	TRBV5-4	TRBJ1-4	CASSASTTRGEKLFF	TGTGCCAGCAGCGCCTCGACTACGAGGGGAGAAAAACTGTTTTTT
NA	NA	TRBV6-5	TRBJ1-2	CASSKTGDYGYTF	TGTGCCAGCAGCAAAACAGGAGACTATGGCTACACCTTC
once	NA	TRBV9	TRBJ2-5	CASSVGRREETQYF	TGTGCCAGCAGCGTAGGTAGGCGGGAAGAGACCCAGTACTTC
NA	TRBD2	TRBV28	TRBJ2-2	CASSLAGGFTGELFF	TGTGCCAGCAGTTTAGCGGGAGGTTTCACCGGGGAGCTGTTTTTT
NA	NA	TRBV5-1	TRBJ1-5	CASSLVGISGQPQHF	TGCGCCAGCAGCTTGGTGGGGATCTCAGGACAGCCCCAGCATTTT
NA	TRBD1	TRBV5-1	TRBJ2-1	CASSLETGGNEQFF	TGCGCCAGCAGCTTGGAGACAGGGGGCAATGAGCAGTTCTTC
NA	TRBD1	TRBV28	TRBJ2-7	CASSTGAQEYEQYF	TGTGCCAGCAGTACAGGGGCTCAGGAGTACGAGCAGTACTTC